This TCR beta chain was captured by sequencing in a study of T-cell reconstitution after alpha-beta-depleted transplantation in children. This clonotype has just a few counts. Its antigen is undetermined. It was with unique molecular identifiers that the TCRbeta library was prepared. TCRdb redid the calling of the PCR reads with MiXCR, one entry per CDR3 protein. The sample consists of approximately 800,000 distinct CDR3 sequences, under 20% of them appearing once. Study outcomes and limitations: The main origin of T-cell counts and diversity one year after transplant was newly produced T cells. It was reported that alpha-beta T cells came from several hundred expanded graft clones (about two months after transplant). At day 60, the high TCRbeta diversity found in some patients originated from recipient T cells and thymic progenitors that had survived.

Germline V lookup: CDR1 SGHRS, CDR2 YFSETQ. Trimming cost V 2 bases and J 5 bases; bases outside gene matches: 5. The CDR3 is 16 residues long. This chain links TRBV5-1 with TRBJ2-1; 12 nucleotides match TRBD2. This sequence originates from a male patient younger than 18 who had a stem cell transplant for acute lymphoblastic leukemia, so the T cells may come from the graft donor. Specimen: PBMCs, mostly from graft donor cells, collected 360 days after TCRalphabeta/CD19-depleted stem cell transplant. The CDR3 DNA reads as TGCGCCAGCAGCTTACGACTAGCGGGAGCTGACAATGAGCAGTTCTTC. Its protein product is CASSLRLAGADNEQFF.